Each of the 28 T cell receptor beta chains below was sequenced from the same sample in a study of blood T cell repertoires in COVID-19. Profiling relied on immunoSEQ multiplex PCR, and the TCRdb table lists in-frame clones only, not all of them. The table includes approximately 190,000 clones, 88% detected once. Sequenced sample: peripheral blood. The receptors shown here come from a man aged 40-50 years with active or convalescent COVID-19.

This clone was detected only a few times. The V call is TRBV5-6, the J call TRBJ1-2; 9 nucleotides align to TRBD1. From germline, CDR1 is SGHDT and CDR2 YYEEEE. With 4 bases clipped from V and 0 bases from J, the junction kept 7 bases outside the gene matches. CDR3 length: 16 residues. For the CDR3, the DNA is TGTGCCAGCAGCGCCGGGACAGGGAGAGCTAACTATGGCTACACCTTC. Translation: CASSAGTGRANYGYTF.

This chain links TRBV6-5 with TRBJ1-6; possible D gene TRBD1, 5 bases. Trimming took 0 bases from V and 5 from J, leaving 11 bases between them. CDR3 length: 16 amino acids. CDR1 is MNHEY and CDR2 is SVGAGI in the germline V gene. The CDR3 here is CASSYSRGLNNSPLHF. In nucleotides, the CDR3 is TGTGCCAGCAGTTACTCGCGGGGACTCAATAATTCACCCCTCCACTTT.

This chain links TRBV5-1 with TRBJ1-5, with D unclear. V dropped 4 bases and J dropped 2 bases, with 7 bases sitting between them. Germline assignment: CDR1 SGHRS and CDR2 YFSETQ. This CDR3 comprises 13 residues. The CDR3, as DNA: TGCGCCAGCAGCCCGGCGGGCAATCAGCCCCAGCATTTT. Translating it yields CASSPAGNQPQHF.

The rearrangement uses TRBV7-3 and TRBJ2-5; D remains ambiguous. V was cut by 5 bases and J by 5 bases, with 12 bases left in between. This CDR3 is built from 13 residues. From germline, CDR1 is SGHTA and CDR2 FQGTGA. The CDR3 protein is CASSARPRETQYF. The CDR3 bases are TGTGCCAGCAGCGCCCGCCCCCGGGAGACCCAGTACTTC.

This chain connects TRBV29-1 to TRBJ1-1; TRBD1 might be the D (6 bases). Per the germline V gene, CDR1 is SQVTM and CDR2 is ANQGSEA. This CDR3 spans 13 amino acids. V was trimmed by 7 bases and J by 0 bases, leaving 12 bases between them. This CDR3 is CSGQKGVNTEAFF. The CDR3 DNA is TGCAGCGGCCAAAAGGGGGTGAACACTGAAGCTTTCTTT.

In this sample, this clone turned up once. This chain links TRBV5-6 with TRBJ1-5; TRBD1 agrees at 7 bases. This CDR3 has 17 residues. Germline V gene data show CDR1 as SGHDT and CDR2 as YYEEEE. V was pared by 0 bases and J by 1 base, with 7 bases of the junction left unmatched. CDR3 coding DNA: TGTGCCAGCAGCTTGGGCCAAGGGGGCCTGAGCAATCAGCCCCAGCATTTT. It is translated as CASSLGQGGLSNQPQHF.

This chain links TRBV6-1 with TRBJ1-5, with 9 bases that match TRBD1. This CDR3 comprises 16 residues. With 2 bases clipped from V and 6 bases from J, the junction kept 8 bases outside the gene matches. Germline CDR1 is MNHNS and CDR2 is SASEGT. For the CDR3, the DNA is TGTGCCAGCAGTGAAATACAGGGGGCGCTAGGTCAGCCCCAGCATTTT. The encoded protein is CASSEIQGALGQPQHF.

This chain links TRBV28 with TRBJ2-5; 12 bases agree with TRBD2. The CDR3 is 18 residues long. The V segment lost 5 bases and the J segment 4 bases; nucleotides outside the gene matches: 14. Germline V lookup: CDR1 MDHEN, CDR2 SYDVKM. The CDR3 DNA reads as TGTGCCAGCAGTGCCGTGACTAGCGGGAGTGGAATTGGAGAGACCCAGTACTTC. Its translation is CASSAVTSGSGIGETQYF.

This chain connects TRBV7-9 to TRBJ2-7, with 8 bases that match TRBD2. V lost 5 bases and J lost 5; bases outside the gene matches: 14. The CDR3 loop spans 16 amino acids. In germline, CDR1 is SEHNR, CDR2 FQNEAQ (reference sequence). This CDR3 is CASSPGLSGSLHEQYF. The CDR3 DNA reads TGTGCCAGCAGCCCAGGGTTGAGCGGGAGCCTCCACGAGCAGTACTTC.

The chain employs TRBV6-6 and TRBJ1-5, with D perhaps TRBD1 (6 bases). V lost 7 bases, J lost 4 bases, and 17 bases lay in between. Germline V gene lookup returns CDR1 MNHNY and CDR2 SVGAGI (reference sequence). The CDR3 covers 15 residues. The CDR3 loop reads CASTTRQGINQPQHF. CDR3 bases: TGTGCCAGCACCACGAGGCAGGGGATTAATCAGCCCCAGCATTTT.

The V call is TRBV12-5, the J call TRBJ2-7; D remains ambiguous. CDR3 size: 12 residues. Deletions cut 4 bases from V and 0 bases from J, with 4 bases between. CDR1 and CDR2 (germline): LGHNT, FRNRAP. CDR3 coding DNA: TGTGCTAGTGGTTCGTACTCCTACGAGCAGTACTTC. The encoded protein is CASGSYSYEQYF.

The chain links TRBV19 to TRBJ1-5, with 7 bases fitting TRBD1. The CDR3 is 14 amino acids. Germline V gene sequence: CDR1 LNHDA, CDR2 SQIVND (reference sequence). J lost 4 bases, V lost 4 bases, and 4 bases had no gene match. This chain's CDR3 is CASSTQTGNQPQHF. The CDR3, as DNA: TGTGCCAGTAGTACCCAGACAGGGAATCAGCCCCAGCATTTT.

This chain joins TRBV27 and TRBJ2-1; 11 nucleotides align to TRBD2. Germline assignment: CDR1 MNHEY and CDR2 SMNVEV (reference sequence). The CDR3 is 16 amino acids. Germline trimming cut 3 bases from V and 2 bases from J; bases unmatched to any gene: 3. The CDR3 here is CASSFMTSGTYNEQFF. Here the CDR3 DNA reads TGTGCCAGCAGTTTTATGACTAGCGGGACCTACAATGAGCAGTTCTTC.

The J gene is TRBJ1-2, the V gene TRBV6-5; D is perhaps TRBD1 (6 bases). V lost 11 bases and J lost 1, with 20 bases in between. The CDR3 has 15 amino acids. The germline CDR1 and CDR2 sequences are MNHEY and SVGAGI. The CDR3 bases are TGTGCCGTAGCACGCCGGGACACCTTTAACTATGGCTACACCTTC. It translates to CAVARRDTFNYGYTF.

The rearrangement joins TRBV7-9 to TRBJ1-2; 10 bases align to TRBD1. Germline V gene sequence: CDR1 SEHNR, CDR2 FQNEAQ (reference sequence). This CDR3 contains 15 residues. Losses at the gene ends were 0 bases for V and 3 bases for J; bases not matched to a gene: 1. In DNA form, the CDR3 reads TGTGCCAGCAGCTTAGCAGGGACAGGGGACTATGGCTACACCTTC. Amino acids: CASSLAGTGDYGYTF.

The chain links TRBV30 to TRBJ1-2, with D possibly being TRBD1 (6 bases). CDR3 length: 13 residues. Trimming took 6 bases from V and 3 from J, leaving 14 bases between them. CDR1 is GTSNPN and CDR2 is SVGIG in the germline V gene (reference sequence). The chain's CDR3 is CACPGQWDYGYTF. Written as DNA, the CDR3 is TGTGCCTGCCCGGGACAATGGGACTATGGCTACACCTTC. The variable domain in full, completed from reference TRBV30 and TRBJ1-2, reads SQTIHQWPATLVQPVGSPLSLECTVEGTSNPNLYWYRQAAGRGLQLLFYSVGIGQISSEVPQNLSASRPQDRQFILSSKKLLLSDSGFYLCACPGQWDYGYTFGSGTRLTVV.

The chain's CDR3 is CASSLITGTSGVGELFF. The DNA of the CDR3 is TGCGCCAGCAGCTTGATCACCGGGACTAGCGGAGTCGGGGAGCTGTTTTTT. V and J are TRBV5-1 and TRBJ2-2, with TRBD2 matching over 11 bases. Unmatched junction bases numbered 9, after V lost 1 base and J lost 7 bases. The germline V gene encodes CDR1 SGHRS and CDR2 YFSETQ. The CDR3 consists of 17 residues.

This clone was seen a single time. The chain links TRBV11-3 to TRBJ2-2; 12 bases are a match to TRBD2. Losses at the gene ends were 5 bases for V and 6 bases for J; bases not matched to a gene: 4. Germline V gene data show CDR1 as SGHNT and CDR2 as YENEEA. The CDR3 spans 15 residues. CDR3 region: CASSGRLAGAGELFF. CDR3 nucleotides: TGTGCCAGCAGCGGGCGACTAGCGGGAGCCGGGGAGCTGTTTTTT.

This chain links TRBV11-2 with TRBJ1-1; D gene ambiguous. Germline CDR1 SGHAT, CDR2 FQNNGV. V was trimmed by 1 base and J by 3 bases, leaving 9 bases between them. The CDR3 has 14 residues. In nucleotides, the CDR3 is TGTGCCAGCAGCTTAGTGCGGACTTACACTGAAGCTTTCTTT. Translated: CASSLVRTYTEAFF.

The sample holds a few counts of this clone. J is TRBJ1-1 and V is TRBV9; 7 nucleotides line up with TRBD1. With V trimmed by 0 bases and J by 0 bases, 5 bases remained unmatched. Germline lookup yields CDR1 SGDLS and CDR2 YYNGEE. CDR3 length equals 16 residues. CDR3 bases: TGTGCCAGCAGCGTAGGGGACAGCGCCCTGAACACTGAAGCTTTCTTT. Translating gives CASSVGDSALNTEAFF. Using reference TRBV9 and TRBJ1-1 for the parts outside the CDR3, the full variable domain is DSGVTQTPKHLITATGQRVTLRCSPRSGDLSVYWYQQSLDQGLQFLIQYYNGEERAKGNILERFSAQQFPDLHSELNLSSLELGDSALYFCASSVGDSALNTEAFFGQGTRLTVV.

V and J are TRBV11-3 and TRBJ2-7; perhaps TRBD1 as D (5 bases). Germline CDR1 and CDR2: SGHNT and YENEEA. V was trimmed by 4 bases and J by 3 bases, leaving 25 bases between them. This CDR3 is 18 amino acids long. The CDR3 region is CASSSRLIRGLNLYEQYF. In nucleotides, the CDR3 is TGTGCCAGCAGCTCTAGGCTCATTAGGGGCCTGAACCTCTACGAGCAGTACTTC.

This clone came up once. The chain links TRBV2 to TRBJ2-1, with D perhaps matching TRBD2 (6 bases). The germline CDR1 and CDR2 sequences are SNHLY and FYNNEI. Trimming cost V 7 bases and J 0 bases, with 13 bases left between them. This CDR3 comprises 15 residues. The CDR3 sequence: CASTVSGFSYNEQFF. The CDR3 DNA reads TGTGCCAGCACGGTTAGCGGCTTCTCCTACAATGAGCAGTTCTTC.

Here the CDR3 reads CASSFGLAGEDEQFF. As DNA, the CDR3 is TGTGCCAGCAGCTTCGGACTAGCGGGAGAAGATGAGCAGTTCTTC. The gene calls are TRBV5-8 and TRBJ2-1; the match to TRBD2 covers 13 bases. V shed 2 bases and J 8 bases; nucleotides not matched to a gene: 4. The germline gives CDR1 SGHTS, CDR2 YDEGEE. This CDR3 has 15 amino acids.

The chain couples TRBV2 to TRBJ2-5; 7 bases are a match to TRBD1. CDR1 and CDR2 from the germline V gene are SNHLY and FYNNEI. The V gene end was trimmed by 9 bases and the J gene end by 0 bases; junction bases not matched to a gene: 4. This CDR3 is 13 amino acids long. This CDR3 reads CASIDRDQETQYF. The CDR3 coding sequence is TGTGCCAGTATAGACAGGGACCAAGAGACCCAGTACTTC.

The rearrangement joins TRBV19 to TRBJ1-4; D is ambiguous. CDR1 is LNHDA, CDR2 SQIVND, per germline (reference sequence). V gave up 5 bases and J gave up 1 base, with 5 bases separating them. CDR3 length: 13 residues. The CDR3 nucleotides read TGTGCCAGTAGTCCGAGAACTAATGAAAAACTGTTTTTT. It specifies CASSPRTNEKLFF.

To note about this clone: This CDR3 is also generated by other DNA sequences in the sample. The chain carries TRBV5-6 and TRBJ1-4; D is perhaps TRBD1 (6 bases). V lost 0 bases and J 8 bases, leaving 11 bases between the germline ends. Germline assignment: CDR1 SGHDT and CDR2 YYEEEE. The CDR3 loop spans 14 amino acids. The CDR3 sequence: CASSLGQVGEKLFF. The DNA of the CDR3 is TGTGCCAGCAGCTTGGGACAGGTGGGAGAAAAACTGTTTTTT.

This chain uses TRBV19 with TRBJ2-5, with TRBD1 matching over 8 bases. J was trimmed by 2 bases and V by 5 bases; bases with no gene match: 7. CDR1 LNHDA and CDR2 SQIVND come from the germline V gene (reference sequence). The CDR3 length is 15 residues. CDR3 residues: CASSARTGRQETQYF. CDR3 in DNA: TGTGCCAGTAGTGCACGGACAGGGCGTCAAGAGACCCAGTACTTC.

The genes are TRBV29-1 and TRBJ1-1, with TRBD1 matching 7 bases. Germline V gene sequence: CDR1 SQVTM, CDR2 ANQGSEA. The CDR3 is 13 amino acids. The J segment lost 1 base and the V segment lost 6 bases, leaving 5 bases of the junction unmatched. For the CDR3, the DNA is TGCAGCGTGCCCGGGACAGCGAACACTGAAGCTTTCTTT. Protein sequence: CSVPGTANTEAFF.